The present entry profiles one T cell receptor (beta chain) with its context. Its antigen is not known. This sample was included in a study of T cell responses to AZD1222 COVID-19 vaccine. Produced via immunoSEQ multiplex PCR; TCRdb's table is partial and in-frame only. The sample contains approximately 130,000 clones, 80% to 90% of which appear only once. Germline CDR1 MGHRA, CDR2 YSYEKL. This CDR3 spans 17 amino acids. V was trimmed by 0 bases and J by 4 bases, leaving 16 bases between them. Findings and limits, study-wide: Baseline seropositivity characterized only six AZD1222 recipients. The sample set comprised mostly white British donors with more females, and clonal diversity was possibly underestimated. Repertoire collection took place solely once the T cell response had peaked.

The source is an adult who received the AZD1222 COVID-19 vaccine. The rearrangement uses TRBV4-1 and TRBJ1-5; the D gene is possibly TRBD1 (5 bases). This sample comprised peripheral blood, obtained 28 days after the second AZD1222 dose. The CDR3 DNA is TGCGCCAGCAGCCAAGATTGGGGGATCTCGTGGAATCAGCCCCAGCATTTT. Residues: CASSQDWGISWNQPQHF.